Sequencing of this T cell receptor beta chain was carried out in a study of glioma-infiltrating T cells after dendritic cell vaccination. Study at large: Patients received autologous tumor lysate-pulsed dendritic cell vaccination between about 2003 and 2012. The vaccine used monocyte-derived dendritic cells pulsed overnight with autologous tumor lysate.

Using immunoSEQ multiplex PCR, the repertoire was profiled, and TCRdb retains in-frame clones only, with some absent. The data show around 97,000 clones, approximately 80% seen once. The CDR3 extends over 14 amino acids. V lost 3 bases to trimming and J lost 6 bases, with 11 bases between them. CDR1 is LNHDA and CDR2 is SQIVND in the germline V gene (reference sequence). This clone has just one count. None of the glioblastoma patients had an isocitrate dehydrogenase mutation. Blood PBMC samples: pre-vaccination, two weeks post third vaccination, and at tumor progression. The chain couples TRBV19 to TRBJ1-4; D perhaps matches TRBD1 (5 bases). This clonotype was sampled from a human donor with glioblastoma. The sequencing used blood, collected before dendritic cell vaccination. The CDR3 here is CASSIPPGHEKLFF. DNA for the CDR3: TGTGCCAGTAGTATTCCCCCAGGGCATGAAAAACTGTTTTTT.